This TCR beta chain was observed in a study of blood T cell repertoires in COVID-19. Turning to the study itself: Both acute and convalescent COVID-19 samples were obtained from the United States, Italy and Spain.

On this clone itself: Other DNA sequences within the sample encode an identical CDR3.

Trimming took off 2 bases at V and 1 base at J, with 6 bases between the two ends. From germline, CDR1 is SGHRS and CDR2 YFSETQ. This CDR3 spans 13 amino acids. Only in-frame clones appear in the TCRdb table, and some are missing; sequencing was by immunoSEQ multiplex PCR. Found here are 85,000 to 130,000 clones, approximately 93% of them singletons; the top ten hold around 1%. The receptor was derived from a man between 60 and 75 years old with acute or convalescent COVID-19. V gene TRBV5-1 combines with J gene TRBJ2-5; D might be TRBD1 (6 bases). The sample taken for sequencing was peripheral blood. CDR3 sequence (DNA): TGCGCCAGCAGCTTAGGGGGCCAAGAGACCCAGTACTTC. Protein sequence: CASSLGGQETQYF.